Sequencing of this T cell receptor (beta chain) was carried out in a study of molecular identifiers for immune sequencing clone quantification. Study overall: In replicates, RNA from about 20,000 or 100,000 naive CD8 cells was split five ways, four sequenced.

Overall study results and limits: Spiked Jurkat TCR RNA equivalent to one cell was reportedly detectable in one million naive cells. Among effectors, clones above 20 RNA copies held over 97% of molecules; among naive cells, under 1%.

CDR3 size: 16 residues. The V gene end was trimmed by 4 bases and the J gene end by 0 bases; junction bases not matched to a gene: 3. Looked up from germline, CDR1 is LNHDA and CDR2 is SQIVND (reference sequence). Of note for this clonotype: Its antigen is unidentified.

TCRdb recomputed calls from the PCR reads with MiXCR, one row per CDR3 protein. The sample contains 460,000 or so distinct CDR3 sequences, about a quarter of which appear only once. The chain uses TRBV19 and TRBJ2-5; 12 bases fit TRBD2. The source material was naive CD8+ T cells from blood, with Jurkat cell RNA spiked in. Subset: FACS-sorted CD8+CD4-CCR7+CD45RA+ naive T cells. The sequence derives from a human donor in good health. Some libraries in this study had Jurkat cell RNA spiked in. For the CDR3, the DNA is TGTGCCAGTAGTACAGGACTAGCGGGATACCAAGAGACCCAGTACTTC. Translated, it gives CASSTGLAGYQETQYF.